Each of the 23 T cell receptor beta chains below was sequenced from the same sample in a study of cytomegalovirus exposure and HLA in healthy donors. PCR primers comprised 60 Vbeta and 13 Jbeta primers. Assay: immunoSEQ multiplex PCR; the TCRdb copy retains only in-frame clones and omits some. The profile covers over 200,000 clones, with around nine tenths appearing a single time and more than 0.8% taken by the ten largest. Sequenced sample: PBMCs. These receptors were collected from a woman between 18 and 29 years old in good health and CMV-seronegative.

The gene calls are TRBV30 and TRBJ1-5; possible D gene TRBD1, 5 bases. The V and J ends lost 1 base and 5 bases respectively, with 9 bases between them. This CDR3 contains 13 residues. Germline CDR1 GTSNPN, CDR2 SVGIG (reference sequence). This CDR3 reads CAWSEGLYQPQHF. The CDR3 coding sequence is TGTGCCTGGAGTGAGGGGCTATATCAGCCCCAGCATTTT. The full variable domain, in which reference TRBV30 and TRBJ1-5 provide the parts outside the CDR3, is SQTIHQWPATLVQPVGSPLSLECTVEGTSNPNLYWYRQAAGRGLQLLFYSVGIGQISSEVPQNLSASRPQDRQFILSSKKLLLSDSGFYLCAWSEGLYQPQHFGDGTRLSIL.

The rearrangement joins TRBV25-1 to TRBJ2-1; 9 bases are shared with TRBD2. The CDR3 is 16 amino acids. V lost 3 bases to trimming and J lost 5 bases; unmatched junction nucleotides: 8. CDR1 is MGHDK, CDR2 SYGVNS, per germline. The CDR3 reads CASSEVAGGFDNEQFF. CDR3 coding DNA: TGTGCCAGCAGTGAGGTCGCGGGAGGGTTTGACAATGAGCAGTTCTTC. Full variable domain (outside the CDR3, taken from reference TRBV25-1 and TRBJ2-1): EADIYQTPRYLVIGTGKKITLECSQTMGHDKMYWYQQDPGMELHLIHYSYGVNSTEKGDLSSESTVSRIRTEHFPLTLESARPSHTSQYLCASSEVAGGFDNEQFFGPGTRLTVL.

V and J are TRBV19 and TRBJ2-5; D gene ambiguous. Germline CDR1 LNHDA, CDR2 SQIVND (reference sequence). The CDR3 totals 12 residues. Trimming shortened V by 2 bases and J by 4 bases, and 5 bases separated the two germline ends. As DNA, the CDR3 is TGTGCCAGTAGTATATTCGGAGAGACCCAGTACTTC. It translates to CASSIFGETQYF.

This chain links TRBV23-1 with TRBJ1-5; D gene uncertain. TRBV23-1 is labeled an ORF, and its function is uncertain. V was trimmed by 5 bases and J by 0 bases, leaving 5 bases between them. The CDR3 is made up of 13 amino acids. CDR3 sequence: CASSLYSNQPQHF. DNA of the CDR3: TGCGCCAGCAGTTTGTATAGCAATCAGCCCCAGCATTTT.

This chain joins TRBV19 and TRBJ1-2; no definite D call. The CDR3 loop spans 14 amino acids. Trimming removed 1 base from V and 4 bases from J, with 10 bases in between. Germline CDR1 LNHDA, CDR2 SQIVND (reference sequence). The chain's CDR3 is CASSIAPFGYGYTF. The CDR3 DNA follows: TGTGCCAGTAGTATAGCACCTTTCGGCTATGGCTACACCTTC.

The chain links TRBV4-1 to TRBJ1-1; D remains ambiguous. Deletions cut 1 base from V and 1 base from J, with 10 bases between. CDR1 and CDR2 (germline): MGHRA, YSYEKL. The CDR3 is 15 residues long. The CDR3 loop is CASSQGATWNTEAFF. For the CDR3, the DNA is TGCGCCAGCAGCCAAGGGGCTACTTGGAACACTGAAGCTTTCTTT.

The rearrangement uses TRBV5-6 and TRBJ2-7; D unclear. This CDR3 region has 15 residues. V was trimmed by 2 bases and J by 5 bases, leaving 17 bases between them. Germline-derived CDR1 and CDR2 are SGHDT and YYEEEE. The CDR3 loop reads CASSLGTVLSDEQYF. The CDR3 bases are TGTGCCAGCAGCTTAGGTACAGTCCTCTCGGACGAGCAGTACTTC. The full variable domain, its missing parts supplied by reference TRBV5-6 and TRBJ2-7, is DAGVTQSPTHLIKTRGQQVTLRCSPKSGHDTVSWYQQALGQGPQFIFQYYEEEERQRGNFPDRFSGHQFPNYSSELNVNALLLGDSALYLCASSLGTVLSDEQYFGPGTRLTVT.

This chain connects TRBV7-9 to TRBJ1-2; 8 bases align to TRBD1. Germline loops: CDR1 SEHNR, CDR2 FQNEAQ (reference sequence). The J segment lost 4 bases and the V segment lost 5 bases, leaving 9 bases of the junction unmatched. The CDR3 is 15 amino acids. The CDR3 region is CASSEGQARFYGYTF. For the CDR3, the DNA is TGTGCCAGCAGCGAGGGACAGGCCCGCTTCTATGGCTACACCTTC. The variable domain in full, with the rest retrieved from reference TRBV7-9 and TRBJ1-2, is DTGVSQNPRHKITKRGQNVTFRCDPISEHNRLYWYRQTLGQGPEFLTYFQNEAQLEKSRLLSDRFSAERPKGSFSTLEIQRTEQGDSAMYLCASSEGQARFYGYTFGSGTRLTVV.

As concerns this clone: The same CDR3 arises from other DNA sequences in this sample as well. This chain links TRBV7-9 with TRBJ1-1; TRBD1 agrees at 7 bases. Germline V gene data show CDR1 as SEHNR and CDR2 as FQNEAQ (reference sequence). CDR3 length equals 13 residues. The J segment lost 5 bases and the V segment lost 5 bases, leaving 5 bases of the junction unmatched. CDR3 DNA sequence: TGTGCCAGCAGCCCCGCAGGGGGGACTGAAGCTTTCTTT. This translates into CASSPAGGTEAFF.

The chain joins TRBV2 to TRBJ1-2; 7 bases agree with TRBD1. The J segment lost 6 bases and the V segment lost 6 bases, leaving 1 base of the junction unmatched. CDR1 is SNHLY and CDR2 is FYNNEI in the germline V gene. This CDR3 spans 11 amino acids. CDR3 sequence reads: CASRQGNGYTF. In DNA, the CDR3 is TGTGCCAGCAGACAGGGGAATGGCTACACCTTC.

The chain has TRBV9 and TRBJ1-1, with 7 bases identical to TRBD1. Germline trimming cut 0 bases from V and 10 bases from J; bases unmatched to any gene: 3. In germline, CDR1 is SGDLS, CDR2 YYNGEE. This CDR3 is built from 12 residues. CDR3 amino acids: CASSVEGTAAFF. The CDR3 DNA sequence: TGTGCCAGCAGCGTAGAAGGGACAGCAGCTTTCTTT. Looking up the rest from reference TRBV9 and TRBJ1-1 gives the full variable domain: DSGVTQTPKHLITATGQRVTLRCSPRSGDLSVYWYQQSLDQGLQFLIQYYNGEERAKGNILERFSAQQFPDLHSELNLSSLELGDSALYFCASSVEGTAAFFGQGTRLTVV.

This clone was counted once. The chain combines TRBV6-1 with TRBJ1-1; D might be TRBD1 (5 bases). Germline CDR1 is MNHNS and CDR2 is SASEGT. Deletions cut 6 bases from V and 1 base from J, with 15 bases between. CDR3 length equals 15 residues. This CDR3 reads CASRYNGGKNTEAFF. In DNA, the CDR3 is TGTGCCAGCAGGTATAACGGGGGGAAGAACACTGAAGCTTTCTTT.

CDR3 amino acids: CASSQDLPGHQPQHF. Written as DNA, the CDR3 is TGCGCCAGCAGCCAAGATCTGCCAGGTCATCAGCCCCAGCATTTT. The genes are TRBV4-1 and TRBJ1-5; no reliable D call. The CDR3 runs 15 residues. Germline CDR1 MGHRA, CDR2 YSYEKL. The V end was cut by 0 bases, the J end by 5 bases, with 11 bases between.

Turning to this clone: A junction boundary mismatches the germline segment, possibly from a read error. The chain joins TRBV11-2 to TRBJ2-1, with 8 bases aligning to TRBD2. Germline V lookup: CDR1 SGHAT, CDR2 FQNNGV. The CDR3 has 13 amino acids. The CDR3 DNA follows: TGTGCCAGCAGCTTAGTTGATAAGCGGGAGCGGATCTTC. Protein sequence: CASSLVDKRERIF.

The chain couples TRBV4-1 to TRBJ1-2, with TRBD1 as a possible D gene (6 bases). In germline, CDR1 is MGHRA, CDR2 YSYEKL. The CDR3 consists of 17 residues. Trimming removed 4 bases from V and 2 bases from J, with 20 bases in between. The CDR3 sequence is CASSPFEGHQPNYGYTF. The CDR3, as DNA: TGCGCCAGCAGCCCCTTCGAGGGACACCAACCCAACTATGGCTACACCTTC.

This chain uses TRBV15 with TRBJ2-5; 7 bases map to TRBD2. CDR1 and CDR2 from the germline V gene are LNHNV and YYDKDF (reference sequence). V was pared by 3 bases and J by 0 bases, with 4 bases of the junction left unmatched. This CDR3 is built from 15 residues. The CDR3 region is CATSSPGTNQETQYF. CDR3 DNA: TGTGCCACCAGCAGCCCCGGGACTAACCAAGAGACCCAGTACTTC.

This sequence joins TRBV4-2 and TRBJ2-1; D remains ambiguous. Germline-derived CDR1 and CDR2 are LGHNA and YNFKEQ. V was pared by 0 bases and J by 6 bases, with 9 bases between. The CDR3 sequence is 14 residues long. CDR3 loop: CASSQDARSNEQFF. CDR3 nucleotides: TGTGCCAGCAGCCAAGATGCGCGTAGCAATGAGCAGTTCTTC.

This clone was counted a single time. The chain links TRBV5-1 to TRBJ2-5; no definite D call. Per germline, CDR1 SGHRS and CDR2 YFSETQ. This CDR3 is built from 11 residues. Trimming removed 5 bases at V and 3 bases at J, with 5 bases between. Here the CDR3 DNA reads TGCGCCAGCAGGGCGGAAGAGACCCAGTACTTC. It translates to CASRAEETQYF.

The V gene is TRBV4-2, the J gene TRBJ2-7, with 8 positions matching TRBD1. The ends lost 0 bases at V and 4 bases at J; junction bases unmatched: 8. Germline-derived CDR1 and CDR2 are LGHNA and YNFKEQ. The CDR3 totals 16 residues. The CDR3 DNA reads as TGTGCCAGCAGCCAAGAGGTTGGGACAGGACGTTACGAGCAGTACTTC. Its protein product is CASSQEVGTGRYEQYF.

Here the CDR3 DNA reads TGTGCCAGCAGCTCATATAACCTAGCGGGATTAACAGATACGCAGTATTTT. It codes for CASSSYNLAGLTDTQYF. The V call is TRBV7-3, the J call TRBJ2-3; the match to TRBD2 covers 9 bases. CDR1 SGHTA and CDR2 FQGTGA come from the germline V gene. Losses at the gene ends were 4 bases for V and 3 bases for J; bases not matched to a gene: 11. CDR3 length: 17 amino acids.

The chain joins TRBV6-1 to TRBJ2-5; 11 positions agree with TRBD2. Unmatched junction bases numbered 6, after V lost 7 bases and J lost 5 bases. The CDR3 has 14 amino acids. Germline V gene sequence: CDR1 MNHNS, CDR2 SASEGT. Here the CDR3 DNA reads TGTGCCAGCAATATAGCGGGGGGGCGCGAGACCCAGTACTTC. Translating gives CASNIAGGRETQYF.

The J gene is TRBJ1-4, the V gene TRBV27; D is unclear. Germline CDR1 is MNHEY and CDR2 is SMNVEV (reference sequence). This CDR3 has 14 amino acids. The V and J ends lost 4 bases and 8 bases respectively, with 14 bases between them. The CDR3: CASSSDGVGEKLFF. CDR3 sequence (DNA): TGTGCCAGCAGTTCCGACGGGGTGGGGGAAAAACTGTTTTTT.

This clone came up once. The rearrangement joins TRBV5-1 to TRBJ2-5; maybe TRBD1 (6 bases). V lost 3 bases and J lost 4, with 22 bases in between. Germline CDR1 SGHRS, CDR2 YFSETQ. CDR3 size: 17 residues. The CDR3 DNA sequence: TGCGCCAGCAGCTGGAAGGGACGGAAGGGGGTAGGAGAGACCCAGTACTTC. It specifies CASSWKGRKGVGETQYF.